This T cell receptor (beta chain) was profiled in a study of T cell responses to AZD1222 COVID-19 vaccine. The data were produced by immunoSEQ multiplex PCR, yet TCRdb's version contains in-frame clones alone and is incomplete. The data contain under 130,000 clones, roughly 91% of them singletons. The V end was cut by 5 bases, the J end by 0 bases, with 22 bases between. CDR3 length: 19 amino acids. Germline V lookup: CDR1 SGHVS, CDR2 FQNEAQ. The chain combines TRBV7-8 with TRBJ2-2; D gene uncertain. The sample in question was peripheral blood, obtained on day 0 of AZD1222 vaccination. This receptor was obtained from an adult in good health. CDR3 sequence (DNA): TGTGCCAGCAGCCCCCGCCCGGCGACCAGAGTTTCGAACACCGGGGAGCTGTTTTTT. Translating it yields CASSPRPATRVSNTGELFF.